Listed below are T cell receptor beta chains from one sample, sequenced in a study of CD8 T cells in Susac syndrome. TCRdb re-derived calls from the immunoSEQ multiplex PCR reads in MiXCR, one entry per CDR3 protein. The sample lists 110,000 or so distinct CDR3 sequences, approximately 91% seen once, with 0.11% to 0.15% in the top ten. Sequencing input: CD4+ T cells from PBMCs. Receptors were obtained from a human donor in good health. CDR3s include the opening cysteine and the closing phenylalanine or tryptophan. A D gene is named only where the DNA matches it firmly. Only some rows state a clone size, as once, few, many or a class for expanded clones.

DNA: TGTGCCAGCAGTGAAGCCCAGAGATACACAGATACGCAGTATTTT
CDR3: CASSEAQRYTDTQYF
size: once
D: -
J: TRBJ2-3
V: TRBV6-1

DNA: TGTGCCAGCATCAGGTGGCGGACAGGGGGCCTTTCCAGCTCCTACGAGCAGTACTTC
CDR3: CASIRWRTGGLSSSYEQYF
size: -
D: TRBD1
J: TRBJ2-7
V: TRBV6-1

DNA: TGTGCCAACGGACAGGAGAACACTGAAGCTTTCTTT
CDR3: CANGQENTEAFF
size: -
D: TRBD1
J: TRBJ1-1
V: TRBV28

DNA: TGTGCCAGTAGTGAGAGCGGCCGGGGTAGTTTCAAAAACATTCAGTACTTC
CDR3: CASSESGRGSFKNIQYF
size: -
D: -
J: TRBJ2-4
V: TRBV19

DNA: TGTGCCAGCAGCGAGGGGACAGCTACCTCTGGGGCCAACGTCCTGACTTTC
CDR3: CASSEGTATSGANVLTF
size: once
D: TRBD1
J: TRBJ2-6
V: TRBV6-1

DNA: TGCAGTGCTAGAGCCGGGACAGGGGGCTCCAATGAGCAGTTCTTC
CDR3: CSARAGTGGSNEQFF
size: -
D: TRBD1
J: TRBJ2-1
V: TRBV20-1

DNA: TGTGCCACCAGTGATTTAGTAGGCTCTCTGTTTTTT
CDR3: CATSDLVGSLFF
size: once
D: -
J: TRBJ2-2
V: TRBV24-1

DNA: TGTGCCAGCAGCTTAGATGGAGTAGCGGGCAGCAATGAGCAGTTCTTC
CDR3: CASSLDGVAGSNEQFF
size: -
D: TRBD2
J: TRBJ2-1
V: TRBV11-3

DNA: TGTGCCAGCAGCGTAGGGACAGAAAACACCGGGGAGCTGTTTTTT
CDR3: CASSVGTENTGELFF
size: -
D: -
J: TRBJ2-2
V: TRBV9

DNA: TGTGCCAGCAGTTACAATCTTCATCTCGTTGGTAGACAGGGGGCGATTTCACCCCTCCACTTT
CDR3: CASSYNLHLVGRQGAISPLHF
size: -
D: TRBD1
J: TRBJ1-6
V: TRBV6-5

DNA: TGCGCCAGCAGCCAAACGCTAGCGGGGACCCAAGAGACCCAGTACTTC
CDR3: CASSQTLAGTQETQYF
size: few
D: TRBD2
J: TRBJ2-5
V: TRBV4-3

DNA: TGTGCCAGCAGTGGGACGGCTAGCTCCTACGAGCAGTACTTC
CDR3: CASSGTASSYEQYF
size: -
D: -
J: TRBJ2-7
V: TRBV12-3/TRBV12-4

DNA: TGTGCCAGCAGTGAAGAGGGCAGGGGTGTTGACGGCTACACCTTC
CDR3: CASSEEGRGVDGYTF
size: -
D: -
J: TRBJ1-2
V: TRBV2

DNA: TGTGCCAGCAGTCCACAGGGGGCCATGAACACTGAAGCTTTCTTT
CDR3: CASSPQGAMNTEAFF
size: -
D: TRBD1
J: TRBJ1-1
V: TRBV12-3/TRBV12-4

DNA: TGTGCCAGCAGCCAAGACCGCCGAGGCTACACCTTC
CDR3: CASSQDRRGYTF
size: -
D: -
J: TRBJ1-2
V: TRBV14

DNA: TGTGCCAGCAAGGGGTACGAGCAGTACTTC
CDR3: CASKGYEQYF
size: -
D: -
J: TRBJ2-7
V: TRBV2

DNA: TGTGCCAGCAGTGAGACTCCTTCCTACGAGCAGTACTTC
CDR3: CASSETPSYEQYF
size: few
D: -
J: TRBJ2-7
V: TRBV6-2/TRBV6-3

DNA: TGTGCCAGCAGCTACGGGGGTTTGAGGGAGCAGTTCTTC
CDR3: CASSYGGLREQFF
size: -
D: -
J: TRBJ2-1
V: TRBV7-3

DNA: TGCGCCAGCACGGGCTTTGCGCACGGGACAGGGTCCAATGAGCAGTTCTTC
CDR3: CASTGFAHGTGSNEQFF
size: -
D: TRBD1
J: TRBJ2-1
V: TRBV23-1

DNA: TGTGCCAGCAGTGAAGATACAGTCCACAATGAGCAGTTCTTC
CDR3: CASSEDTVHNEQFF
size: once
D: -
J: TRBJ2-1
V: TRBV2

DNA: TGTGCCAGCAGCTCCGTGGACAGGGAGGACCAGCAGTTCTTC
CDR3: CASSSVDREDQQFF
size: once
D: TRBD1
J: TRBJ2-1
V: TRBV7-3

DNA: TGCGCCAGCAGCTTACAATCCCAGGAGCAGTACTTC
CDR3: CASSLQSQEQYF
size: -
D: -
J: TRBJ2-7
V: TRBV5-1

DNA: TGTGCCAGCAGCTTGGGCAGCGCACGGCCCCAGCATTTT
CDR3: CASSLGSARPQHF
size: -
D: -
J: TRBJ1-5
V: TRBV5-6